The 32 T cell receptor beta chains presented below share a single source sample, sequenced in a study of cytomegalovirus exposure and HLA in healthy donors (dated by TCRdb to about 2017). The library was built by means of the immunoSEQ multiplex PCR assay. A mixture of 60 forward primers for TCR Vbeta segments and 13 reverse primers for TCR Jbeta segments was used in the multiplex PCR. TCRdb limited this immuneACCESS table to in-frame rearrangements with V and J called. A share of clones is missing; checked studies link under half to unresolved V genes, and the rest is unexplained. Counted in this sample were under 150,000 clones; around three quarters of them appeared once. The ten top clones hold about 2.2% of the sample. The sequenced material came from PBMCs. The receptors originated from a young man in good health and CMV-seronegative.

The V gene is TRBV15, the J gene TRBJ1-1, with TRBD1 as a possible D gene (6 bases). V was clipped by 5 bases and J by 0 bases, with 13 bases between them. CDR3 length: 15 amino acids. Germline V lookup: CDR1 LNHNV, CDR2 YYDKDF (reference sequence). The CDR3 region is CATSSGHRLNTEAFF. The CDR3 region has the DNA TGTGCCACCAGCTCGGGACACAGGTTGAACACTGAAGCTTTCTTT.

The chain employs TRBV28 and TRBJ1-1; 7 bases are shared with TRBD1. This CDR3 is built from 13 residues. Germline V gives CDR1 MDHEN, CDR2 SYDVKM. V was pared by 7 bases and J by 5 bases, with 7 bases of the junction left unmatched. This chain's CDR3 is CASTIYRGTEAFF. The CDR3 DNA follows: TGTGCCAGCACTATTTACAGGGGTACTGAAGCTTTCTTT.

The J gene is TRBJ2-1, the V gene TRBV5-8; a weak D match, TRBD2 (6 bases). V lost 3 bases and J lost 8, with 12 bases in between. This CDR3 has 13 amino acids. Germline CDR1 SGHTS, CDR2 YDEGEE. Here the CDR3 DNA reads TGTGCCAGCAGCTGGGGAGGTCGCGATGAGCAGTTCTTC. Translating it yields CASSWGGRDEQFF.

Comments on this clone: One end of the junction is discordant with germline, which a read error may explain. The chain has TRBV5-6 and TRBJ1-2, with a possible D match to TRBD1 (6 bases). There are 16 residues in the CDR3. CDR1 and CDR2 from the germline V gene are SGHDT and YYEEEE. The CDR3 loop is CASSLKYWPGADGYPF. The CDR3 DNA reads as TGTGCCAGCAGCTTGAAATATTGGCCAGGGGCCGATGGCTACCCCTTC.

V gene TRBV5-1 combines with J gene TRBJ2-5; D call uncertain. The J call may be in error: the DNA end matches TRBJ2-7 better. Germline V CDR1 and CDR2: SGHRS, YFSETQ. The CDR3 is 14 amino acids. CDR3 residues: CASSLSAVNYEQYF. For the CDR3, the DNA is TGCGCCAGCAGCTTGAGTGCGGTAAACTACGAGCAGTACTTC.

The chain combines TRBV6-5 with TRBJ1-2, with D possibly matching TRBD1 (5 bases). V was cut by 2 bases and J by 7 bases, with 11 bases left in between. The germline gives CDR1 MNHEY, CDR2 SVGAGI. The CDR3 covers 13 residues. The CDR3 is CASSYVSGGGYTF. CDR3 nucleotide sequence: TGTGCCAGCAGTTACGTATCGGGGGGTGGCTACACCTTC.

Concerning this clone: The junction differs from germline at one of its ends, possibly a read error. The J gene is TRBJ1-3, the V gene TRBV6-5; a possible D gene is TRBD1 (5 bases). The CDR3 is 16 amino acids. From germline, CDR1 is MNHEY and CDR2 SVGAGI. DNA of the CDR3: TGTACCAGCAGTTACTCAGGCAGCTGGGGGGAAAACACCATATATTTT. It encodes CTSSYSGSWGENTIYF.

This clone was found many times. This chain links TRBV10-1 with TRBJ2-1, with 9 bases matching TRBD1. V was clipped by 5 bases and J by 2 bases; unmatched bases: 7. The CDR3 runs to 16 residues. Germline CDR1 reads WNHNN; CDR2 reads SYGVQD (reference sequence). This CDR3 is CASSTGTGNPYNEQFF. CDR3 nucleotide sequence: TGCGCCAGCAGTACCGGGACAGGGAATCCCTACAATGAGCAGTTCTTC.

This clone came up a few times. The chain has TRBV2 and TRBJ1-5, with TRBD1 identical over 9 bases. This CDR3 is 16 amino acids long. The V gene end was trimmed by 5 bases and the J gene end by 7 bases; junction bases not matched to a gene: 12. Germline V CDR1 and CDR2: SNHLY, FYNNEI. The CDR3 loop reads CASSSMPGQGSQPQHF. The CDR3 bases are TGTGCCAGCAGTAGTATGCCGGGACAGGGTTCCCAGCCCCAGCATTTT.

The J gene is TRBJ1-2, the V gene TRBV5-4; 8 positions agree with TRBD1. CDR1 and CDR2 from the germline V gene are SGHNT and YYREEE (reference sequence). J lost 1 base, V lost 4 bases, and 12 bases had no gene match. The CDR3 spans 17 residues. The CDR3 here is CASSAVRTGIGNYGYTF. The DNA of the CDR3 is TGTGCCAGCAGCGCCGTACGGACAGGGATCGGTAACTATGGCTACACCTTC.

The CDR3 reads CASSLDLGQALQETQYF. The DNA of the CDR3 is TGTGCCAGCAGCTTAGATCTGGGACAGGCTCTCCAAGAGACCCAGTACTTC. The rearrangement uses TRBV11-2 and TRBJ2-5; the match to TRBD1 covers 8 bases. The J segment lost 1 base and the V segment lost 0 bases, leaving 7 bases of the junction unmatched. Germline-derived CDR1 and CDR2 are SGHAT and FQNNGV. The CDR3 runs 17 residues.

CDR3 DNA: TGTGCCAGCAGTGAAGCTACAGGGGGAAGAACCGGGGAGCTGTTTTTT. Amino acids: CASSEATGGRTGELFF. The chain carries TRBV2 and TRBJ2-2, with 8 bases lining up with TRBD1. The CDR3 covers 16 residues. V shed 0 bases, J shed 5 bases, and the junction held 5 bases outside the gene matches. Germline V gene lookup returns CDR1 SNHLY and CDR2 FYNNEI. Filled out from reference TRBV2 and TRBJ2-2, the complete variable domain reads EPEVTQTPSHQVTQMGQEVILRCVPISNHLYFYWYRQILGQKVEFLVSFYNNEISEKSEIFDDQFSVERPDGSNFTLKIRSTKLEDSAMYFCASSEATGGRTGELFFGEGSRLTVL.

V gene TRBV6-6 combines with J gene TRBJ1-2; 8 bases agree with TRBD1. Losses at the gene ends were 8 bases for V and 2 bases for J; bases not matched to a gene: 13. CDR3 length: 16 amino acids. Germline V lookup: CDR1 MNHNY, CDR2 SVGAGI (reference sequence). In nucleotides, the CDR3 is TGTGCCAGCTGGGGGGCCCAGGGGGCCTCCAACTATGGCTACACCTTC. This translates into CASWGAQGASNYGYTF.

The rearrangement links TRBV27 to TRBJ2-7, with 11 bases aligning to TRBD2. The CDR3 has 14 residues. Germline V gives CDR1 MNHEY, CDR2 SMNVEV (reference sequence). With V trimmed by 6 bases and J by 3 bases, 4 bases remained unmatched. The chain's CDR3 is CASRSSGGIYEQYF. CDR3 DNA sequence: TGTGCCAGCAGATCTAGCGGGGGGATCTACGAGCAGTACTTC.

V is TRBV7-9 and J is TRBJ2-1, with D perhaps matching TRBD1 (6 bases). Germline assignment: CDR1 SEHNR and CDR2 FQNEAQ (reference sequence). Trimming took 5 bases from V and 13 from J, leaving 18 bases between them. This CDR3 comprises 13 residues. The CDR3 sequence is CASSGGSVREQFF. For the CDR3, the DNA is TGTGCCAGCAGCGGGGGCTCGGTTCGAGAACAGTTCTTC.

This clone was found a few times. The CDR3 protein is CASSLGGRVRVGTEAFF. CDR3 bases: TGTGCCAGCAGCTTAGGAGGACGGGTCAGGGTGGGGACTGAAGCTTTCTTT. V and J are TRBV7-2 and TRBJ1-1, with D tentatively TRBD1 (5 bases). CDR3 length: 17 residues. Looked up from germline, CDR1 is SGHTA and CDR2 is FQGNSA. V shed 1 base and J shed 5 bases, with 20 bases lying between them.

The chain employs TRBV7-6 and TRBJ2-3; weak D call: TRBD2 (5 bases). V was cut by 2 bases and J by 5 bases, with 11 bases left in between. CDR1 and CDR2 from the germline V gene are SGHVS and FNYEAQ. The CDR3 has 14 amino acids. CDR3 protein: CASSLSFGEDTQYF. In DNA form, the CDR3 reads TGTGCCAGCAGCTTAAGCTTCGGGGAAGATACGCAGTATTTT.

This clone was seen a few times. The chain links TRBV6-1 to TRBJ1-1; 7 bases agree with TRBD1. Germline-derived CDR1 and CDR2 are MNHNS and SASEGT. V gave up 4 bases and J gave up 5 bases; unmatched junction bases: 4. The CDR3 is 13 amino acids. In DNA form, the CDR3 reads TGTGCCAGCAGTGGTACAGGGGCGACTGAAGCTTTCTTT. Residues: CASSGTGATEAFF.

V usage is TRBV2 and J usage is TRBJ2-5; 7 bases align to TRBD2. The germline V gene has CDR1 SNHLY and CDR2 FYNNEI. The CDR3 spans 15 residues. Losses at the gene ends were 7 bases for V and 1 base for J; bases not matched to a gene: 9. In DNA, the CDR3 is TGTGCCAGCACCGACTTGGGAGGGGCCCAAGAGACCCAGTACTTC. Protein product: CASTDLGGAQETQYF.

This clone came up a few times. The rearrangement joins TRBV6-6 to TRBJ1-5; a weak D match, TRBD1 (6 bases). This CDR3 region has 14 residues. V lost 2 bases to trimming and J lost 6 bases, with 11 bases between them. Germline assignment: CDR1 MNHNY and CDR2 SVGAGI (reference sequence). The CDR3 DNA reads TGTGCCAGCAGTTACGACAGGTTTGGTCAGCCCCAGCATTTT. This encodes CASSYDRFGQPQHF.

Written as DNA, the CDR3 is TGTGCCAGCAGTTCCTACGGACAGGGCAATCAGCCCCAGCATTTT. Translated, it gives CASSSYGQGNQPQHF. The gene calls are TRBV6-5 and TRBJ1-5; 7 bases are shared with TRBD1. The CDR3 has 15 amino acids. Trimming took 4 bases from V and 2 from J; bases not matched to a gene: 5. Germline V lookup: CDR1 MNHEY, CDR2 SVGAGI.

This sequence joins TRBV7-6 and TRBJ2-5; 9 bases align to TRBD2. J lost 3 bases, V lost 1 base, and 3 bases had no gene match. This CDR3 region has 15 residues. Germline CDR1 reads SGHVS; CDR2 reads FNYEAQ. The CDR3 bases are TGTGCCAGCAGCTTAGGGGCGGGGGGGAAAGAGACCCAGTACTTC. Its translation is CASSLGAGGKETQYF.

The CDR3 region is CASSEDSRQGPDTQYF. In DNA form, the CDR3 reads TGTGCCAGCAGTGAAGACAGTAGACAGGGACCAGATACGCAGTATTTT. The chain recombines TRBV6-1 with TRBJ2-3, with 7 bases that match TRBD1. CDR1 is MNHNS, CDR2 SASEGT, per germline. The CDR3 is 16 amino acids. V was clipped by 1 base and J by 4 bases; unmatched bases: 8.

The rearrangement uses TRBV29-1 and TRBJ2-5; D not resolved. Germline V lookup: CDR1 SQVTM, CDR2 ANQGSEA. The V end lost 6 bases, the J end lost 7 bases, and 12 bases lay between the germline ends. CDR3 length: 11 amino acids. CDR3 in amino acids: CSVGSEGTQYF. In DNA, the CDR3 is TGCAGCGTGGGCAGTGAAGGGACCCAGTACTTC. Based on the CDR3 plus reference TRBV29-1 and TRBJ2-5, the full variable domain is SAVISQKPSRDICQRGTSLTIQCQVDSQVTMMFWYRQQPGQSLTLIATANQGSEATYESGFVIDKFPISRPNLTFSTLTVSNMSPEDSSIYLCSVGSEGTQYFGPGTRLLVL.

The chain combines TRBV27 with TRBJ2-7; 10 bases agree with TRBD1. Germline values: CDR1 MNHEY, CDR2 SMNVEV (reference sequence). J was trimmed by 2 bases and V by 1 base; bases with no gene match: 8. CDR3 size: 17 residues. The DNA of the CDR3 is TGTGCCAGCAGTTTATTAAAGAGGACAGGGGGGGCCTACGAGCAGTACTTC. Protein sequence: CASSLLKRTGGAYEQYF.

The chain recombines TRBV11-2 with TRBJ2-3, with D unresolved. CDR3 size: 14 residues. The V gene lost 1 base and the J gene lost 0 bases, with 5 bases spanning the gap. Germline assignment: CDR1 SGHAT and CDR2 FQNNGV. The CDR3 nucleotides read TGTGCCAGCAGCTTAGTCCCTAGCACAGATACGCAGTATTTT. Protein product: CASSLVPSTDTQYF.

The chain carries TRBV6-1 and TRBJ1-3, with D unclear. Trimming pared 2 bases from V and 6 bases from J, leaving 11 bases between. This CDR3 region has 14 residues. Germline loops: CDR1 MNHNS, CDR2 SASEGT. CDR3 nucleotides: TGTGCCAGCAGTGAATTTCACAGCCCAAACACCATATATTTT. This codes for CASSEFHSPNTIYF.

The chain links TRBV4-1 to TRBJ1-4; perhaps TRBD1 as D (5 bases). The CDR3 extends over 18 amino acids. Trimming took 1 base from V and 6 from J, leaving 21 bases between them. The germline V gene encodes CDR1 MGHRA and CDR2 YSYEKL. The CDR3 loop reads CASSQARETVVSDEKLFF. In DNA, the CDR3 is TGCGCCAGCAGCCAAGCCCGGGAGACAGTTGTGTCGGATGAAAAACTGTTTTTT.

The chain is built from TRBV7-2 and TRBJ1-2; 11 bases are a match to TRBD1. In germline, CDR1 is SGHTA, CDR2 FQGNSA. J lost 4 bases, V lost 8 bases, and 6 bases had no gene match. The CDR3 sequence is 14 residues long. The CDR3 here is CASAGTGGLYGYTF. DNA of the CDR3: TGTGCCAGCGCAGGGACAGGGGGACTCTATGGCTACACCTTC. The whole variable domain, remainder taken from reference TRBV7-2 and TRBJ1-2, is GAGVSQSPSNKVTEKGKDVELRCDPISGHTALYWYRQSLGQGLEFLIYFQGNSAPDKSGLPSDRFSAERTGGSVSTLTIQRTQQEDSAVYLCASAGTGGLYGYTFGSGTRLTVV.

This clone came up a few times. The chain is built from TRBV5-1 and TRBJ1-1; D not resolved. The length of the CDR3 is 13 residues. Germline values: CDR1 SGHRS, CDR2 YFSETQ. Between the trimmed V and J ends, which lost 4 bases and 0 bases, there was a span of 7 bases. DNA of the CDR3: TGCGCCAGCAGCCCCGGGGTGAACACTGAAGCTTTCTTT. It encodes CASSPGVNTEAFF.

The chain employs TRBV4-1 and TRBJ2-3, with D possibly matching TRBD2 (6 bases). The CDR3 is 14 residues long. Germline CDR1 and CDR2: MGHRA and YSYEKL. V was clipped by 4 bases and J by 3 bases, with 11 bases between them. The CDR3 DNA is TGCGCCAGCAGCCCCACGGGAGTAACAGATACGCAGTATTTT. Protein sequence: CASSPTGVTDTQYF.

CDR3: CASSVGLTANTGELFF. The CDR3, as DNA: TGTGCCAGCAGCGTAGGTTTGACAGCGAACACCGGGGAGCTGTTTTTT. The rearrangement uses TRBV9 and TRBJ2-2; perhaps TRBD1 as D (5 bases). The CDR3 length is 16 residues. Trimming took 0 bases from V and 0 from J, leaving 9 bases between them. The V gene's germline CDR1 is SGDLS and CDR2 YYNGEE.